These T cell receptor beta chains were read from a single sample in a study of graft-versus-host responses after intestinal transplantation. Antigens of these TCRs are unknown. Measured with immunoSEQ multiplex PCR; TCRdb has only the in-frame clones, and not every one. Of about 41,000 clones in the sample, about 95% were seen once. Sequencing was performed on unstimulated CD8+ T cells sorted from spleen or lymph node cells, taken before transplant. These receptors came from a human donor who was the organ donor for an intestinal transplant. Each CDR3 is given with its conserved first and last residue. A D gene is named only where the DNA matches it firmly. Part of the rows lack a size; the others show once, few, many or a class for expanded clones.

.	TRBV9	TRBJ2-7	.	CASSVGYEQYF	TGTGCCAGCAGCGTAGGCTACGAGCAGTACTTC
.	TRBV10-2	TRBJ2-5	TRBD1	CACRRGGRGRGETQYF	TGCGCCTGCAGGAGGGGAGGCAGGGGGCGCGGGGAGACCCAGTACTTC
few	TRBV7-9	TRBJ1-1	.	CASSRESEAFF	TGTGCCAGCAGCCGGGAGTCTGAAGCTTTCTTT
once	TRBV15	TRBJ2-1	TRBD2	CATSRELSWASGGLEVEQFF	TGTGCCACCAGCAGAGAACTTAGTTGGGCTAGCGGGGGTCTGGAGGTCGAGCAGTTCTTC
.	TRBV9	TRBJ2-7	.	CASSVGGGTYEQYF	TGTGCCAGCAGCGTAGGCGGAGGGACCTACGAGCAGTACTTC
.	TRBV11-1	TRBJ2-5	.	CASSLWRGQFQETQYF	TGTGCCAGCAGCTTATGGAGGGGTCAGTTCCAAGAGACCCAGTACTTC
once	TRBV7-9	TRBJ1-6	TRBD1	CASSRTGEGSPLHF	TGTGCCAGCAGCCGTACAGGGGAGGGCTCACCCCTCCACTTT
.	TRBV5-1	TRBJ1-5	TRBD1	CAIMGVDRAQPQHF	TGCGCCATCATGGGGGTAGACAGGGCGCAGCCCCAGCATTTT
.	TRBV6-4	TRBJ2-1	TRBD2	CASSGTSGGNEQFF	TGTGCCAGCAGTGGGACTAGCGGGGGCAATGAGCAGTTCTTC
.	TRBV4-3	TRBJ2-7	.	CASSQGFGGYEQYF	TGCGCCAGCAGCCAAGGATTCGGGGGTTACGAGCAGTACTTC
.	TRBV19	TRBJ2-2	.	CASSTGTGELFF	TGTGCCAGTAGTACAGGGACTGGGGAGCTGTTTTTT
.	TRBV7-2	TRBJ2-7	TRBD2	CASSSGLAGAGYEQYF	TGTGCCAGCAGCTCGGGACTAGCGGGGGCCGGCTACGAGCAGTACTTC
.	TRBV5-6	TRBJ2-7	TRBD2	CASSFIPSGDEQYF	TGTGCCAGCAGCTTTATCCCTAGCGGCGACGAGCAGTACTTC
.	TRBV5-4	TRBJ2-3	.	CASSLAPGASTDTQYF	TGTGCCAGCAGCTTGGCCCCGGGCGCTAGCACAGATACGCAGTATTTT
.	TRBV4-3	TRBJ1-1	.	CASSQVDRSNTEAFF	TGCGCCAGCAGCCAAGTCGACAGGTCGAACACTGAAGCTTTCTTT
.	TRBV6-5	TRBJ1-2	.	CASSQESASYGYTF	TGTGCCAGCAGTCAAGAGTCCGCGAGCTATGGCTACACCTTC
.	TRBV13	TRBJ1-2	.	CASSLGLEFNYGYTF	TGTGCCAGCAGCTTAGGCCTGGAATTTAACTATGGCTACACCTTC
.	TRBV27	TRBJ1-1	.	CASRRVWGAGTEAFF	TGTGCCAGCAGAAGGGTGTGGGGGGCCGGTACTGAAGCTTTCTTT
.	TRBV6-4	TRBJ2-1	TRBD2	CASSDSGSRGTSGGSSSYNEQFF	TGTGCCAGCAGTGACTCGGGGTCCCGAGGGACTAGCGGGGGGTCTAGCTCCTACAATGAGCAGTTCTTC
once	TRBV27	TRBJ2-3	TRBD2	CASRPLLTSGGRGTQYF	TGTGCCAGCAGGCCCCTTCTGACTAGCGGGGGGCGGGGTACGCAGTATTTT
.	TRBV7-9	TRBJ1-1	.	CASSFAVLNTEAFF	TGTGCCAGCAGCTTTGCGGTTTTAAACACTGAAGCTTTCTTT
.	TRBV30	TRBJ1-3	TRBD1	CAWSVGQGAGNTIYF	TGTGCCTGGAGTGTGGGACAGGGGGCTGGAAACACCATATATTTT
.	TRBV5-1	TRBJ2-5	TRBD2	CASRSSGGAMETQYF	TGCGCCAGCAGGAGTAGCGGGGGGGCCATGGAGACCCAGTACTTC